This record looks at one TCR beta chain sequence and its context. Trimming left V 6 bases short and J 8 bases short, with 14 bases between. Germline CDR1 reads SEHNR; CDR2 reads FQNEAQ (reference sequence). The CDR3 sequence is 13 residues long. This sample was taken from a study of OX40 agonist ivuxolimab in advanced cancers. Libraries were prepared by immunoSEQ multiplex PCR; TCRdb keeps only in-frame clonotypes and omits some of them. The table lists 55,000 to 70,000 clones, about 93% of them singletons. The sample was CD4+ or CD8+ T cells sorted from blood, taken in a trial of the OX40 agonist ivuxolimab. The chain employs TRBV7-9 and TRBJ2-1; D uncertain. This receptor was taken from an adult with an advanced solid tumor such as melanoma, head and neck, liver or kidney cancer. Here the CDR3 DNA reads TGTGCCAGCAGTAGAGGACCCGAGTATGAGCAGTTCTTC. Translation gives CASSRGPEYEQFF. The whole variable domain, filled in from reference TRBV7-9 and TRBJ2-1, reads DTGVSQNPRHKITKRGQNVTFRCDPISEHNRLYWYRQTLGQGPEFLTYFQNEAQLEKSRLLSDRFSAERPKGSFSTLEIQRTEQGDSAMYLCASSRGPEYEQFFGPGTRLTVL.